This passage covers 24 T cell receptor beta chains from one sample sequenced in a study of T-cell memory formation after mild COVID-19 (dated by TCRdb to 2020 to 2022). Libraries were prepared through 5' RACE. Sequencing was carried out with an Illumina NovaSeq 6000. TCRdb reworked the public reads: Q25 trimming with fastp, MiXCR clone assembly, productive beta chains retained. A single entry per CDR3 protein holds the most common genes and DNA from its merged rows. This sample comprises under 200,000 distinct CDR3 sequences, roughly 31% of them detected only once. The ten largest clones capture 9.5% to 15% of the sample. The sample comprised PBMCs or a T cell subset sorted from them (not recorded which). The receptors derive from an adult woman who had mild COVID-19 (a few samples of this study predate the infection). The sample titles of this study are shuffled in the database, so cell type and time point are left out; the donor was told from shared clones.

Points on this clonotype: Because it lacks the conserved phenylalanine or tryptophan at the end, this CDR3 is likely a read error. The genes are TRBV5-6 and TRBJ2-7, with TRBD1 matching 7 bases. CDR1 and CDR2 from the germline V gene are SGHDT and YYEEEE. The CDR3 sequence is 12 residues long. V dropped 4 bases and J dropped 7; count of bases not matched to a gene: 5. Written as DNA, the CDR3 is TGTGCCAGCAGCCAGGGGGTAAGGGAGCAGTACTTA. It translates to CASSQGVREQYL.

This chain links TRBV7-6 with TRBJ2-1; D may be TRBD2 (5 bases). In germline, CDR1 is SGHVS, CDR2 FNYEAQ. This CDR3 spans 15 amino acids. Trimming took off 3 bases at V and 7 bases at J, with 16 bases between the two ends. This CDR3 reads CASSFSDSSGNEQFF. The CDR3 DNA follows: TGTGCCAGCAGCTTTAGCGATAGCTCGGGGAATGAGCAGTTCTTC.

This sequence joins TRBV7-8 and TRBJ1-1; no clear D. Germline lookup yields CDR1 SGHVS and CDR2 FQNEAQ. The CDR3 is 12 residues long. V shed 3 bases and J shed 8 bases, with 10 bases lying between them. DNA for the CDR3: TGTGCCAGCAGCTTGAACAATGGGGAAGCTTTCTTT. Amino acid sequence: CASSLNNGEAFF.

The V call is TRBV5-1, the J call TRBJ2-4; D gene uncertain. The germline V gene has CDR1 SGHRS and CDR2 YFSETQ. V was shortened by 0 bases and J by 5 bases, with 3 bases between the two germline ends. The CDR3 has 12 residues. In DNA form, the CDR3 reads TGCGCCAGCAGCTTGGACCAAAACATTCAGTACTTC. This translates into CASSLDQNIQYF.

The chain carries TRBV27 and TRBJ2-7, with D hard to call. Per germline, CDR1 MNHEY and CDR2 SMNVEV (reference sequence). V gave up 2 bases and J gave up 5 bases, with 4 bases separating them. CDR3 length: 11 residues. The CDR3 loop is CASSLRNEQYF. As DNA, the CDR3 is TGTGCCAGCAGTTTAAGGAACGAGCAGTACTTC.

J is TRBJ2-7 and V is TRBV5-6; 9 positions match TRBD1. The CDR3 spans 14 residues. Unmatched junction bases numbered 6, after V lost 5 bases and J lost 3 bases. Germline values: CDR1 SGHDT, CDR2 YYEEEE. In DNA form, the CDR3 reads TGTGCCAGCAGTTATCGGGACAGGGTCTACGAGCAGTACTTC. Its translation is CASSYRDRVYEQYF.

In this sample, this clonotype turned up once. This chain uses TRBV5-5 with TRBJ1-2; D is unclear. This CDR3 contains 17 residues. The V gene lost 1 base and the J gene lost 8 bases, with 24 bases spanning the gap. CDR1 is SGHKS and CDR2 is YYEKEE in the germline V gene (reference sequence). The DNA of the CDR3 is TGTGCCAGCAGCTTGCGGAGGAGCACAGTGGTCCTAGAAGGCTACACCTTC. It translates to CASSLRRSTVVLEGYTF.

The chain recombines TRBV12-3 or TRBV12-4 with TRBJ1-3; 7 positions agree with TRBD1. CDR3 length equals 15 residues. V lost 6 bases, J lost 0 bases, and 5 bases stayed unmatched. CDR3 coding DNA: TGTGCCAGCAGACAGGGGAGCCTCTCTGGAAACACCATATATTTT. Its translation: CASRQGSLSGNTIYF.

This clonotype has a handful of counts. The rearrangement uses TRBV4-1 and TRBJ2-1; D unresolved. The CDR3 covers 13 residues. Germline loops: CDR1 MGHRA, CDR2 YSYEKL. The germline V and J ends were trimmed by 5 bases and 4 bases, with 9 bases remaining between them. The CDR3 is CASSENTYNEQFF. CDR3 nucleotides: TGCGCCAGCAGCGAAAACACATACAATGAGCAGTTCTTC.

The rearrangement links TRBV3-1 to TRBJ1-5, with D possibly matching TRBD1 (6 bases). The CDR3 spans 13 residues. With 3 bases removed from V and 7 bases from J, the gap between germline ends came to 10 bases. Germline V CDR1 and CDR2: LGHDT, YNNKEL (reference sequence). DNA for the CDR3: TGTGCCAGCAGCCAGGGGGCAGGACAGCCCCAGCATTTT. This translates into CASSQGAGQPQHF.

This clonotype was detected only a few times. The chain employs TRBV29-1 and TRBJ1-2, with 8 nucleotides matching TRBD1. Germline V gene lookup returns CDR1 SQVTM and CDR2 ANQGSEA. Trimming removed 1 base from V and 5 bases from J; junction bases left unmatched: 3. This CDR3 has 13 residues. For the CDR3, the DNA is TGCAGCGTTGAAGGGACAGGGCCTTATGGCTACACCTTC. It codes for CSVEGTGPYGYTF.

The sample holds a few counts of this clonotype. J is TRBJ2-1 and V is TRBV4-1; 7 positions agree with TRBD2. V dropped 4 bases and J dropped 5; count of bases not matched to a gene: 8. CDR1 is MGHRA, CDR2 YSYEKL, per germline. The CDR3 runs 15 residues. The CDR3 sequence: CASSREGGRDNEQFF. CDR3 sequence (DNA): TGCGCCAGCAGCCGGGAGGGCGGGCGTGACAATGAGCAGTTCTTC.

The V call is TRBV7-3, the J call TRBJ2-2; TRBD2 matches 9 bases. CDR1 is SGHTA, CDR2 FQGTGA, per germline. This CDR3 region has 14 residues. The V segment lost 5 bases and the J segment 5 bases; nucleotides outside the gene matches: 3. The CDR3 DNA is TGTGCCAGCAGCCTTCTAGCGGGGACCGGGGAGCTGTTTTTT. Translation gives CASSLLAGTGELFF.

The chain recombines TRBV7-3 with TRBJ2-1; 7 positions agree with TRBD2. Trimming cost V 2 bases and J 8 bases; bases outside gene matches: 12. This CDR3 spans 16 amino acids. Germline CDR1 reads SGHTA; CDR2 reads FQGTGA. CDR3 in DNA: TGTGCCAGCAGCTTACCGGGGAGGGAGGGCCTCCATGAGCAGTTCTTC. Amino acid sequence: CASSLPGREGLHEQFF.

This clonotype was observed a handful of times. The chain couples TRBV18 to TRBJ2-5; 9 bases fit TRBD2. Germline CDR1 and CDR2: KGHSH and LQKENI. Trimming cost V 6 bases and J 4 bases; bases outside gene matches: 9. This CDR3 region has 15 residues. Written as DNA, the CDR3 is TGTGCCAGCTCCGGGACTAGCAGCGTCCGAGAGACCCAGTACTTC. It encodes CASSGTSSVRETQYF.

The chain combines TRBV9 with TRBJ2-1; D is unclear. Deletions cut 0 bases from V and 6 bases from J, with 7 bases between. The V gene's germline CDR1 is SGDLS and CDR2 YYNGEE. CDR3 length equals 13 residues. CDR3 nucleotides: TGTGCCAGCAGCGTAGGGGTTGGCAATGAGCAGTTCTTC. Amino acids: CASSVGVGNEQFF.

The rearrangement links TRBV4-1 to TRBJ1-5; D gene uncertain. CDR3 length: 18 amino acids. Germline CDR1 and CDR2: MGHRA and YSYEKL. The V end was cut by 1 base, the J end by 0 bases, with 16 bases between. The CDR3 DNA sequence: TGCGCCAGCAGCCAAGTCCCGACCGTCGCGTATAGCAATCAGCCCCAGCATTTT. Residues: CASSQVPTVAYSNQPQHF.

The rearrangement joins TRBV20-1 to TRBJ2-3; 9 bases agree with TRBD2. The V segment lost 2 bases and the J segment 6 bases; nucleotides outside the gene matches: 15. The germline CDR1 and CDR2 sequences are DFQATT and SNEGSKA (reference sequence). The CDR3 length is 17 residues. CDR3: CSARPRGLAGPSDTQYF. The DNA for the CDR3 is TGCAGTGCTAGACCTCGGGGGCTAGCGGGGCCTTCCGATACGCAGTATTTT.

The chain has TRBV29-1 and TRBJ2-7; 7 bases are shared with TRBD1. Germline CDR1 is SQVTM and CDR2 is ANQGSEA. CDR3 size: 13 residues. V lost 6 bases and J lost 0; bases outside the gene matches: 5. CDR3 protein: CSVGDSSSYEQYF. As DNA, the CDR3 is TGCAGCGTGGGGGACAGTAGCTCCTACGAGCAGTACTTC.

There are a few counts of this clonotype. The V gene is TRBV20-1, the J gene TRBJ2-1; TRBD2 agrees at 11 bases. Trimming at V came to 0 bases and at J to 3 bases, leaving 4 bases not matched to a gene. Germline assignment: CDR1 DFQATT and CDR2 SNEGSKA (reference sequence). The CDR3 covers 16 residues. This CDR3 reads CSARDSGLADYNEQFF. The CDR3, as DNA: TGCAGTGCTAGAGACTCGGGACTAGCGGACTACAATGAGCAGTTCTTC.

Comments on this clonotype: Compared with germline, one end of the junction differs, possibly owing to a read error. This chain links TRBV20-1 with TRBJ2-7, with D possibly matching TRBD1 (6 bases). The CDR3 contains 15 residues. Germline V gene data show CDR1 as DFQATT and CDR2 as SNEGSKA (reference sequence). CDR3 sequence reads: CSARDPGHQTYEKYF. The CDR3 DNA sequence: TGCAGTGCTAGAGACCCGGGACATCAGACCTACGAGAAGTACTTC.

CDR3 residues: CASSLAEGGRHSPLHF. The DNA of the CDR3 is TGTGCCAGCAGCTTAGCGGAGGGGGGGAGACATTCACCCCTCCACTTT. The chain uses TRBV7-9 and TRBJ1-6; maybe TRBD1 (6 bases). Germline CDR1 and CDR2: SEHNR and FQNEAQ (reference sequence). This CDR3 region has 16 residues. V lost 0 bases and J 8 bases, leaving 14 bases between the germline ends.

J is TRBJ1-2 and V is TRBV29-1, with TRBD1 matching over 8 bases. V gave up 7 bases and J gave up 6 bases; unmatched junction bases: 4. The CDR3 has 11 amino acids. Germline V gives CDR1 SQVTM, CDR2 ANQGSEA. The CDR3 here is CSGRTGHGYTF. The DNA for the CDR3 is TGCAGCGGACGGACAGGGCATGGCTACACCTTC.

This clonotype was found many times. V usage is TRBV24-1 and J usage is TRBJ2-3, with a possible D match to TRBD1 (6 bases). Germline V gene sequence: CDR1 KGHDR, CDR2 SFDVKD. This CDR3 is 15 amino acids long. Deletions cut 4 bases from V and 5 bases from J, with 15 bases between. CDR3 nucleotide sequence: TGTGCCACCAGTGACCAGGGGTCTGCTGGAGATACGCAGTATTTT. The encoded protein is CATSDQGSAGDTQYF.